This section outlines one TCR beta chain sequence together with its context. Its antigen is unidentified. TCRdb passed the RACE reads through MiXCR, listing each CDR3 protein once. Here the sample spans roughly 60,000 distinct CDR3 sequences, approximately 6.7% being singletons. The CDR3 spans 15 residues. From germline, CDR1 is SNHLY and CDR2 FYNNEI. J gave up 6 bases and V 2 bases, and 6 bases lay outside the gene matches. The entry originates in a study of human T cells and chemical hapten exposure. About the research overall: The sensitizing agent was 2% DPC, placed on 2 cm by 2 cm of upper inner arm skin. Patch tests put 0.01% DPC on the upper back, read at 6 days. Study conclusions and caveats: Counts of TCRs above 1 in 1000 frequency stayed unchanged with DPC sensitization.

Time point denoted: pre-sensitization, week 0. Stated treatment: therapeutic diphenylcyclopropenone sensitization with weekly scalp DPC. This TCR came from a woman aged 30 to 39 with alopecia areata. Some clones in this sample may be carry-over from other donors' samples. Sequencing used whole blood, obtained in connection with sensitization to the hapten diphenylcyclopropenone (DPC). The chain links TRBV2 to TRBJ2-1; 8 nucleotides line up with TRBD2. The CDR3 loop is CASSENGGAGNEQFF. Here the CDR3 DNA reads TGTGCCAGCAGTGAAAACGGGGGGGCCGGCAATGAGCAGTTCTTC.